These 8 T cell receptor beta chains were all obtained from the same sample, sequenced in a study of blood T cells in healthy people across ages. For the second PCR, which ran for about 6 to 11 cycles, a sample-barcoded 5' primer and a J-beta primer mix were used. TCRdb independently ran MiXCR on the 5' RACE reads; one entry per CDR3 protein. The sample carries hundreds of thousands of distinct CDR3 sequences, more than 55% recorded once. What was sequenced was blood. These receptors were taken from a man aged 40-49 years in good health.

This clonotype was picked up many times. CDR3 sequence: CASTLGLAGADEQFF. CDR3 nucleotide sequence: TGTGCCAGTACCCTGGGACTGGCGGGAGCGGATGAGCAGTTCTTC. The chain has TRBV19 and TRBJ2-1, with 7 bases fitting TRBD2. CDR3 length: 15 residues. After removal of 7 bases from V and 8 bases from J, the junction contained 14 bases not matched to a gene. CDR1 and CDR2 from the germline V gene are LNHDA and SQIVND (reference sequence). Full variable domain (outside the CDR3, taken from reference TRBV19 and TRBJ2-1): DGGITQSPKYLFRKEGQNVTLSCEQNLNHDAMYWYRQDPGQGLRLIYYSQIVNDFQKGDIAEGYSVSREKKESFPLTVTSAQKNPTAFYLCASTLGLAGADEQFFGPGTRLTVL.

The gene calls are TRBV4-2 and TRBJ2-1; D possibly matches TRBD1 or TRBD2 (5 bases each). The V end was cut by 2 bases, the J end by 9 bases, with 14 bases between. This CDR3 spans 14 amino acids. In germline, CDR1 is LGHNA, CDR2 YNFKEQ. The CDR3 bases are TGTGCCAGCAGCCAACCCCTAGCAAGGGGTGAGCAGTTCTTC. Amino acid sequence: CASSQPLARGEQFF.

V gene TRBV9 combines with J gene TRBJ2-5, with D possibly called TRBD1 or TRBD2 (5 bases each). The V end lost 3 bases, the J end lost 2 bases, and 11 bases lay between the germline ends. CDR3 length: 14 amino acids. From germline, CDR1 is SGDLS and CDR2 YYNGEE. The chain's CDR3 is CASSEGTVQETQYF. CDR3 DNA sequence: TGTGCCAGCAGCGAGGGGACGGTGCAAGAGACCCAGTACTTC.

Remarks on this clonotype: At one of its ends the junction is not consistent with the germline gene, which may arise from a read error. The rearrangement links TRBV5-1 to TRBJ1-1; a possible D gene is TRBD1 (6 bases). Germline lookup yields CDR1 SGHRS and CDR2 YFSETQ. The CDR3 is 15 residues long. The CDR3 sequence is CAGSLEGTPDTEAFF. Here the CDR3 DNA reads TGCGCCGGCAGCTTGGAGGGGACACCTGACACTGAAGCTTTCTTT. The full variable domain, with the rest looked up from reference TRBV5-1 and TRBJ1-1, is KAGVTQTPRYLIKTRGQQVTLSCSPISGHRSVSWYQQTPGQGLQFLFEYFSETQRNKGNFPGRFSGRQFSNSRSEMNVSTLELGDSALYLCAGSLEGTPDTEAFFGQGTRLTVV.

V usage is TRBV5-6 and J usage is TRBJ2-5; no clear D. This CDR3 has 13 residues. Trimming took 2 bases from V and 0 from J, leaving 5 bases between them. Looked up from germline, CDR1 is SGHDT and CDR2 is YYEEEE. This CDR3 is CASSLFNQETQYF. In DNA, the CDR3 is TGTGCCAGCAGCTTATTCAACCAAGAGACCCAGTACTTC.

The rearrangement links TRBV5-1 to TRBJ2-6, with a weak D call TRBD1 (6 bases). V was clipped by 2 bases and J by 8 bases, with 23 bases between them. This CDR3 contains 18 residues. The germline gives CDR1 SGHRS, CDR2 YFSETQ. CDR3 region: CASSFSRTDSLGTNVLTF. CDR3 sequence (DNA): TGCGCCAGCAGCTTTTCTCGGACAGATTCTCTGGGGACCAACGTCCTGACTTTC.

This clonotype was counted once. The chain uses TRBV30 and TRBJ1-5; 9 bases align to TRBD1. V lost 5 bases, J lost 4 bases, and 6 bases stayed unmatched. There are 14 residues in the CDR3. CDR1 is GTSNPN and CDR2 is SVGIG in the germline V gene (reference sequence). The DNA for the CDR3 is TGTGCCTGGGCAGGGACAGGGTCAAATCAGCCCCAGCATTTT. Amino acid sequence: CAWAGTGSNQPQHF.

This clonotype was observed once. This chain joins TRBV5-1 and TRBJ2-1; TRBD2 is a possible D gene (6 bases). The germline V and J ends were trimmed by 0 bases and 5 bases, with 12 bases remaining between them. The germline CDR1 and CDR2 sequences are SGHRS and YFSETQ. The CDR3 spans 15 residues. The CDR3: CASSLEFSGDNEQFF. DNA for the CDR3: TGCGCCAGCAGCTTGGAGTTTTCGGGGGACAATGAGCAGTTCTTC.